These 13 T cell receptor beta chains were all obtained from the same sample, sequenced in a study of blood T cell repertoires in COVID-19. Clones were read by immunoSEQ multiplex PCR, and TCRdb kept only the in-frame ones, dropping some. The sample shows tens of thousands of clones, roughly three quarters of them seen only once. The sequenced material came from peripheral blood. These receptors all stem from a man in his sixties with COVID-19, enrolled during active disease.

The chain uses TRBV5-1 and TRBJ2-1, with 8 bases matching TRBD2. The junction had 3 bases not matched to a gene; V was cut back by 2 bases and J by 5 bases. The germline CDR1 and CDR2 sequences are SGHRS and YFSETQ. The CDR3 covers 14 residues. In DNA form, the CDR3 reads TGCGCCAGCAGCTTTGTACTAGCGGACAATGAGCAGTTCTTC. It translates to CASSFVLADNEQFF.

This clone was recorded once. The rearrangement joins TRBV19 to TRBJ2-2; D not certain. Per germline, CDR1 LNHDA and CDR2 SQIVND (reference sequence). This CDR3 region has 14 residues. Trimming shortened V by 6 bases and J by 2 bases, and 10 bases separated the two germline ends. The CDR3 reads CASSPLPNTGELFF. The CDR3 DNA reads TGTGCCAGTAGCCCCCTACCAAACACCGGGGAGCTGTTTTTT.

The rearrangement joins TRBV3-1 (or the pseudogene TRBV3-2) to TRBJ2-3; D perhaps matches TRBD2 (7 bases). CDR1 LGHDT and CDR2 YNNKEL come from the germline V gene (reference sequence). With 3 bases removed from V and 5 bases from J, the gap between germline ends came to 24 bases. CDR3 size: 18 residues. The CDR3 reads CASSQSSLRGGLRDTQYF. The CDR3 nucleotides read TGTGCCAGCAGCCAGAGTAGCTTGAGGGGGGGCCTCAGAGATACGCAGTATTTT.

The J gene is TRBJ2-1, the V gene TRBV2; tentatively, D is TRBD1 (6 bases). The CDR3 runs to 16 residues. Germline values: CDR1 SNHLY, CDR2 FYNNEI. The V gene lost 0 bases and the J gene lost 7 bases, with 16 bases spanning the gap. This chain's CDR3 is CASSEAPIGGQNEQFF. The CDR3 DNA follows: TGTGCCAGCAGTGAAGCACCTATAGGGGGACAAAATGAGCAGTTCTTC.

This clone was counted once. The DNA for the CDR3 is TGCGCCAGCAGTGAGTCGATATCAGATCAAGAGACCCAGTACTTC. Translating it yields CASSESISDQETQYF. V and J are TRBV10-1 and TRBJ2-5; unclear D gene. The CDR3 is made up of 15 amino acids. Trimming left V 0 bases short and J 2 bases short, with 10 bases between. Germline CDR1 reads WNHNN; CDR2 reads SYGVQD (reference sequence).

The chain has TRBV5-1 and TRBJ2-1; 9 bases fit TRBD1. The CDR3 loop spans 15 amino acids. Trimming at V came to 4 bases and at J to 7 bases, leaving 9 bases not matched to a gene. Germline loops: CDR1 SGHRS, CDR2 YFSETQ. The CDR3 bases are TGCGCCAGCAGCCCACTAACGGGACAGGGAAATGAGCAGTTCTTC. Translated: CASSPLTGQGNEQFF.

This sequence joins TRBV20-1 and TRBJ2-5, with 10 bases aligning to TRBD2. With 3 bases clipped from V and 3 bases from J, the junction kept 7 bases outside the gene matches. Per the germline V gene, CDR1 is DFQATT and CDR2 is SNEGSKA (reference sequence). This CDR3 comprises 15 residues. CDR3 in amino acids: CSASDPLAGEETQYF. The CDR3 DNA follows: TGCAGTGCTAGTGATCCCCTAGCGGGAGAAGAGACCCAGTACTTC.

The chain joins TRBV28 to TRBJ1-6, with D possibly matching TRBD1 (5 bases). Germline V gene lookup returns CDR1 MDHEN and CDR2 SYDVKM. The CDR3 spans 14 residues. Trimming shortened V by 6 bases and J by 6 bases, and 12 bases separated the two germline ends. In nucleotides, the CDR3 is TGTGCCAGCAGGCGCGTAAGGGGTAATTCACCCCTCCACTTT. Protein sequence: CASRRVRGNSPLHF. Full variable domain (outside the CDR3, taken from reference TRBV28 and TRBJ1-6): DVKVTQSSRYLVKRTGEKVFLECVQDMDHENMFWYRQDPGLGLRLIYFSYDVKMKEKGDIPEGYSVSREKKERFSLILESASTNQTSMYLCASRRVRGNSPLHFGNGTRLTVT.

The V call is TRBV24-1, the J call TRBJ1-1, with D perhaps matching TRBD1 (5 bases). This CDR3 spans 15 amino acids. Trimming pared 2 bases from V and 2 bases from J, leaving 11 bases between. Germline V gene sequence: CDR1 KGHDR, CDR2 SFDVKD. CDR3 sequence (DNA): TGTGCCACCAGTGATTGGACACTACTAAACACTGAAGCTTTCTTT. It translates to CATSDWTLLNTEAFF.

This clone was counted once. V is TRBV5-1 and J is TRBJ2-5; D is perhaps TRBD2 (5 bases). Trimming cost V 4 bases and J 1 base, with 11 bases left between them. The CDR3 totals 14 residues. In germline, CDR1 is SGHRS, CDR2 YFSETQ. In DNA form, the CDR3 reads TGCGCCAGCAGCCTAAGGGAGCCCCAAGAGACCCAGTACTTC. Amino acids: CASSLREPQETQYF.

The rearrangement joins TRBV10-1 to TRBJ2-7, with unresolved D. The ends were cut back, 2 bases at V and 5 bases at J, with 4 bases in the middle. In germline, CDR1 is WNHNN, CDR2 SYGVQD (reference sequence). This CDR3 has 11 residues. The CDR3 is CASSEEDEQYF. Written as DNA, the CDR3 is TGCGCCAGCAGTGAGGAGGACGAGCAGTACTTC.

This clone was seen a few times. The V and J genes are TRBV2 and TRBJ1-5; D not resolved. Trimming stripped 2 bases from V and 7 bases from J, with 9 bases between. The CDR3 totals 13 residues. Germline V gene data show CDR1 as SNHLY and CDR2 as FYNNEI. CDR3 nucleotide sequence: TGTGCCAGCAGTGAAAACTCCCCACAGCCCCAGCATTTT. Translation: CASSENSPQPQHF.

The gene calls are TRBV3-1 (or the pseudogene TRBV3-2) and TRBJ2-1; the D is unclear. Germline-derived CDR1 and CDR2 are LGHDT and YNNKEL (reference sequence). The V end lost 4 bases, the J end lost 4 bases, and 5 bases lay between the germline ends. This CDR3 contains 12 residues. The CDR3 loop is CASSRGYNEQFF. The CDR3 DNA reads TGTGCCAGCAGCCGCGGTTACAATGAGCAGTTCTTC.